This section outlines one TCR beta chain sequence together with its context. Its antigen is undetermined. Researchers made TCR cDNA using 5'RACE template switching, and this step added a universal primer site and UMIs. TCRdb reprocessed the 5' RACE reads via MiXCR and lists one record per CDR3 protein. The sample has hundreds of thousands of distinct CDR3 sequences, 9% to 15% seen once. CDR3 size: 15 residues. With 1 base removed from V and 3 bases from J, the gap between germline ends came to 12 bases. Germline lookup yields CDR1 LGHNA and CDR2 YSLEER. This record belongs to a study of T cells after yellow fever vaccination. In the study overall: The authors prepared low-cell-number fractions using SMART-Seq v4 Ultra Low Input.

Study-wide results and limits: At around 95% for CD4 and 75% to 90% for CD8, most primary-vaccination clones showed up again after the booster. The appearance of a small share of clonotypes in both CD4 and CD8 compartments was observed.

The sequence was obtained from a man aged 25-45 years who received the YFV17D yellow fever vaccine. Specimen: PBMCs, collected on the day of the yellow fever booster vaccination. This sequence joins TRBV4-3 and TRBJ1-1; D unclear. CDR3 in DNA: TGCGCCAGCAGCCAAGTAGGGTCCCCGGACACTGAAGCTTTCTTT. It specifies CASSQVGSPDTEAFF.